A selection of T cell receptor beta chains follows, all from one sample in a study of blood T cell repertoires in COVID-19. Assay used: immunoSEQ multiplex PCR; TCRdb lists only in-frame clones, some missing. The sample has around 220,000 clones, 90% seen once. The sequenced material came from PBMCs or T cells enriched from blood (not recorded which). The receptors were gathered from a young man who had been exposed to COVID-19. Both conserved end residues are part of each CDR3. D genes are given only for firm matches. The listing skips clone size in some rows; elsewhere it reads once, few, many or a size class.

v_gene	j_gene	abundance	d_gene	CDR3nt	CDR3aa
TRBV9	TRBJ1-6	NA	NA	TGTGCCAGCAGCGAGCCCCCTCGAGGCAGGGGATATAATTCACCCCTCCACTTT	CASSEPPRGRGYNSPLHF
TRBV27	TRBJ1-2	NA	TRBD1	TGTGCCAGCAGTTCCCAGGGGGTAGGCGGCTACACCTTC	CASSSQGVGGYTF
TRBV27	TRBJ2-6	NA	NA	TGTGCCAGCAGTTTCAGGGCTGGGGCCAACGTCCTGACTTTC	CASSFRAGANVLTF
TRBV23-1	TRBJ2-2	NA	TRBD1	TGCGCCAGCAGCCCCCGGACAGGAGTTCCCACCGGGGAGCTGTTTTTT	CASSPRTGVPTGELFF
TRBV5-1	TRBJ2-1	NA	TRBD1	TGCGCCAGCAGCGTCGACAGGGGTTTCGCAAATGAGCAGTTCTTC	CASSVDRGFANEQFF
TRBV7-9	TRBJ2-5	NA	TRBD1	TGTGCCAGCAACCGACAGGGAGAGACCCAGTACTTC	CASNRQGETQYF
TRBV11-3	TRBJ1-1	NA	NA	TGTGCCAGCAGCTTTTCCCTTCTTCAGGGCTTCATGAACACTGAAGCTTTCTTT	CASSFSLLQGFMNTEAFF
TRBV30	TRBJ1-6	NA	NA	TGTGCCTGGAGTGTACGGGGGACCTTACAACCCCTCCACTTT	CAWSVRGTLQPLHF
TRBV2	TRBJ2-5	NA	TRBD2	TGTGCCAGCAGTGAAAGGGACTATCAAGAGACCCAGTACTTC	CASSERDYQETQYF
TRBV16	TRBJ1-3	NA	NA	TGTGCCAGCAGTTTGACAGGACCTGGAAACACCATATATTTT	CASSLTGPGNTIYF
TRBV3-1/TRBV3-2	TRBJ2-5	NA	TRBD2	TGTGCCAGCAGCCAAGACGGACTAGTCGAGACCCAGTACTTC	CASSQDGLVETQYF
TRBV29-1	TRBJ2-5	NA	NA	TGCAGCGCTTCCGCGTTGGGCGAGACCCAGTACTTC	CSASALGETQYF
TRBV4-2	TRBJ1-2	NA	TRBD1	TGTGCCAGCAGCCAGCCGACAGGGCTTAACTATGGCTACACCTTC	CASSQPTGLNYGYTF
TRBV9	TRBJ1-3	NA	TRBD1	TGTGCCAGCAGCCCTCGACAGGGCCTCTCTGGAAACACCATATATTTT	CASSPRQGLSGNTIYF
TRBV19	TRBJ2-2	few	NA	TGTGCCAGTAATAATATAGGGGATCACGGGGAGCTGTTTTTT	CASNNIGDHGELFF
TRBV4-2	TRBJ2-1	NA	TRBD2	TGTGCCAGCAGCCCCGGGACTAGCAAAGACAATGAGCAGTTCTTC	CASSPGTSKDNEQFF
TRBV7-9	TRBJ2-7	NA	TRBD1	TGTGCCAGCAGCCAAATCCGGGACAGGGGGTCCTACGAGCAGTACTTC	CASSQIRDRGSYEQYF
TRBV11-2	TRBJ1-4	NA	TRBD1	TGTGCCAGCAGCTCGACAGGGGGAACTAATGAAAAACTGTTTTTT	CASSSTGGTNEKLFF
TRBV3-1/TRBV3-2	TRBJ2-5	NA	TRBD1	TGTGCCAGCAGCCAATCGGGACAGGGTGGGGAGACCCAGTACTTC	CASSQSGQGGETQYF
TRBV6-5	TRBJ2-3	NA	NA	TGTGCCAGCAGTTACACTTCACCTAACACAGATACGCAGTATTTT	CASSYTSPNTDTQYF
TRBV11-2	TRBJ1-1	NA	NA	TGTGCCAGCAGCTTAAGGGGAGTAGGGGGAGAAGCTTTCTTT	CASSLRGVGGEAFF
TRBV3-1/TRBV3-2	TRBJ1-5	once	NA	TGTGCCAGCAGTCAGACAGGCGGCAATCAGCCCCAGCATTTT	CASSQTGGNQPQHF
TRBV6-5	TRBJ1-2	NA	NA	TGTGCCAGCAGTTACAGAGAATACTATGGCTACACCTTC	CASSYREYYGYTF
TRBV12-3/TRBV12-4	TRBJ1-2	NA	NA	TGTGCCAGCAGGCCGGGCAGGGTGGATGGCTACACCTTC	CASRPGRVDGYTF
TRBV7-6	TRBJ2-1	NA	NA	TGTGCCAGCAGCCAACAGTTTAGCTCCTACAATGAGCAGTTCTTC	CASSQQFSSYNEQFF
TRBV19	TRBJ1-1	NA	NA	TGTGCCAGTAGTATTGGCCAGGGGGCTTTCTTT	CASSIGQGAFF
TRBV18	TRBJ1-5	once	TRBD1	TGTGCCAGCTCACAAGGACAGGGGGATCGGAGCAATCAGCCCCAGCATTTT	CASSQGQGDRSNQPQHF
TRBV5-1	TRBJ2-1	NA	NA	TGCGCCAGCAGCTTGGCCAGGACAGCTAACAATGAGCAGTTCTTC	CASSLARTANNEQFF
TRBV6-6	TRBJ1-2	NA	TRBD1	TGTGCCAGCAGTCGGACAGGCTCCTATGGCTACACCTTC	CASSRTGSYGYTF
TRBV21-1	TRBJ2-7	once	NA	TGTGCCAGCAACCTTTATACGGGGTTGACCCCCGCAGTCGTAAACTACGAGCAGTACTTC	CASNLYTGLTPAVVNYEQYF
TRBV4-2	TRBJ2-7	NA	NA	TGTGCCAGCAGCCAAGGCCTAATCTATGGCGAGCAGTACTTC	CASSQGLIYGEQYF
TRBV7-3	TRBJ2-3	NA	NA	TGTGCCAGCAGCGGCCCGATGCCTCAAGATACGCAGTATTTT	CASSGPMPQDTQYF
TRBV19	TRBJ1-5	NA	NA	TGTGCCAGTAGTGGGGGGAGGGATCAGCCCCAGCATTTT	CASSGGRDQPQHF
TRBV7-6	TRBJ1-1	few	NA	TGTGCCAGCAGCTTACAGGGACAGAACACTGAAGCTTTCTTT	CASSLQGQNTEAFF
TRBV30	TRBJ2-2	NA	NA	TGTGCCTGGAGTGTACGTGCGTCCGGGGAGCTGTTTTTT	CAWSVRASGELFF
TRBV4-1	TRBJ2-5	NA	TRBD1	TGCGCCAGCAGCCGGTTATGGGGACAGGGGAGCCAAGAGACCCAGTACTTC	CASSRLWGQGSQETQYF
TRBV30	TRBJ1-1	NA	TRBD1	TGTGCCTGGAGGGAGGGACAGCCCAACACTGAAGCTTTCTTT	CAWREGQPNTEAFF
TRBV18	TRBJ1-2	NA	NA	TGTGCCAGCTCACCAGCGGGGGGCTTCGGCTATGGCTACACCTTC	CASSPAGGFGYGYTF
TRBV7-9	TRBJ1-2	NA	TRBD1	TGTGCCAGCAGCCCTCGGACAGGGTTTAACTATGGCTACACCTTC	CASSPRTGFNYGYTF
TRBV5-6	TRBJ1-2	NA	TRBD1	TGTGCCAGCAGCCAGACAGGGGGCGACGGCTACACCTTC	CASSQTGGDGYTF
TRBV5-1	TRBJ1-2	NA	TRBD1	TGCGCCAGCAGCCCGTCACAGGGGGGCTATGGCTACACCTTC	CASSPSQGGYGYTF
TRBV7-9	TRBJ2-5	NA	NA	TGTGCCAGCAGCTTATTGGTGTCCGACGGGGAGACCCAGTACTTC	CASSLLVSDGETQYF
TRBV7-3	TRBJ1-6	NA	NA	TGTGCCAGCAGCTTAAATGGAGGGCATCTTAATTCACCCCTCCACTTT	CASSLNGGHLNSPLHF
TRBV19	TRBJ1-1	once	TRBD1	TGTGCCAGTAGTGCAGTTAGGGGACAGGTTTTCCGAGCTTTCTTT	CASSAVRGQVFRAFF
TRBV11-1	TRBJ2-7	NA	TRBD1	TGTGCCAGCAGCTGGACAGGGGGCTACGAGCAGTACTTC	CASSWTGGYEQYF
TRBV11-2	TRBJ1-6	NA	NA	TGTGCCAGCAGACCGCAGGGGTTCAATTCACCCCTCCACTTT	CASRPQGFNSPLHF
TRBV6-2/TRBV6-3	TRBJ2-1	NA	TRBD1	TGTGCCAGCAGTTACTCATCGGGACAGGGACACAATGAGCAGTTCTTC	CASSYSSGQGHNEQFF
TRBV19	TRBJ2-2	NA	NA	TGTGCCAGTAGTAGGGGGCTCCGTACCGGGGAGCTGTTTTTT	CASSRGLRTGELFF
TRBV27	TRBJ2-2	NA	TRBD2	TGTGCCAGCAGTATCTCCGGGACTACGAACACCGGGGAGCTGTTTTTT	CASSISGTTNTGELFF
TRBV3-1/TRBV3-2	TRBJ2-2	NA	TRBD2	TGTGCCAAACTAGACAACGACTTTAGTCTAGCGGGGGCCACCCGGGAGCTGTTTTTT	CAKLDNDFSLAGATRELFF
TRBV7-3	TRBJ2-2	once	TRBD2	TGTGCCAGCAGCTCCACTAGCGGGGGCACCGGGGAGCTGTTTTTT	CASSSTSGGTGELFF
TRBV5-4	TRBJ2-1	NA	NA	TGTGCCAGCAGCTTGGCCCGAGAGGCATCCTACAATGAGCAGTTCTTC	CASSLAREASYNEQFF
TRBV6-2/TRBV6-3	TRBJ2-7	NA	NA	TGTGCCAGCAGTGCCACTTCCTACGAGCAGTACTTC	CASSATSYEQYF
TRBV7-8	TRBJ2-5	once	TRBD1	TGTGCCAGCAGCTTAGTAGGCCCCGGGACAGGGTCAGAGACCCAGTACTTC	CASSLVGPGTGSETQYF
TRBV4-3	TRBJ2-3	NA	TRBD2	TGCGCCAGCAGCCAAGGGGGGGGTCTTTTGGGCCACGATACGCAGTATTTT	CASSQGGGLLGHDTQYF
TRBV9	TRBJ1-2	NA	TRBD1	TGTGCCAGCAGCGCCGGGACAGGGTACTATGGCTACACCTTC	CASSAGTGYYGYTF
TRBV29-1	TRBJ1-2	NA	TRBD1	TGCAGCGTCGCTGGGACAGGGTTTGCCTATGGCTACACCTTC	CSVAGTGFAYGYTF
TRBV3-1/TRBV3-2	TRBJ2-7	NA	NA	TGTGCCAGCAGCCCGACTTCGACTTTTGGGCAGTACTTC	CASSPTSTFGQYF
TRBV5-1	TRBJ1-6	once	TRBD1	TGCGCCAGCAGCTTGGATCAGGGGGCAAATTCACCCCTCCACTTT	CASSLDQGANSPLHF